Sequencing of this T cell receptor (beta chain) was carried out in a study of vaccination and CD4 T cells after COVID-19. For the study at large: Control cultures, each given a CEFX pool, an HIV-1 Nef pool, or no peptide, were included.

Regarding this clonotype: What it binds is not known.

Documented treatment: roughly nine-day PBMC culture with coronavirus spike peptide pools or control peptides (ViraFEST assay). This CDR3 has 14 residues. Germline assignment: CDR1 MNHEY and CDR2 SVGAGI. V shed 0 bases, J shed 10 bases, and the junction held 4 bases outside the gene matches. Cultured CD4+ T cell DNA was sequenced using the Oncomine TCR Beta short-read assay. Each CDR3 protein gets one entry after TCRdb re-called the PCR reads with MiXCR. The sample holds 25,000 to 30,000 distinct CDR3 sequences, around 50% seen once. This sequence joins TRBV6-5 and TRBJ2-1; 9 nucleotides match TRBD1. The source was CD4+ T cells from blood, cultured in vitro, collected before SARS-CoV-2 vaccination. This TCR derives from a human donor who received a COVID-19 vaccine. CDR3 sequence (DNA): TGTGCCAGCAGTTACTCACAGGGGGCATACGAGCAGTTCTTC. It codes for CASSYSQGAYEQFF.